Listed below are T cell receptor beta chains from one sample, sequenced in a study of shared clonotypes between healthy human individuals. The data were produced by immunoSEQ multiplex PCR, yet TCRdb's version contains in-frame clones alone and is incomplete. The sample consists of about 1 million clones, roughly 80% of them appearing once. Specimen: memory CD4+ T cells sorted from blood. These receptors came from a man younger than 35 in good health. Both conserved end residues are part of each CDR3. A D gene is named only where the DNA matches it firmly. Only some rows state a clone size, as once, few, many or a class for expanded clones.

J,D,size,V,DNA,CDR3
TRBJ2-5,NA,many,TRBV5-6,TGTGCCAGCAGCTTGGTGAGGCTATTCCAAGAGACCCAGTACTTC,CASSLVRLFQETQYF
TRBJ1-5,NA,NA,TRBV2,TGTGCCAGCAGAGAAGGGGACACTTACAATCAGCCCCAGCATTTT,CASREGDTYNQPQHF
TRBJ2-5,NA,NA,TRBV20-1,TGCAGTGCTTCCTACAAAGAGACCCAGTACTTC,CSASYKETQYF
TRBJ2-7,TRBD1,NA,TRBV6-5,TGTGCCAGCAGTCCCGGGACAGCCCCCTACGAGCAGTACTTC,CASSPGTAPYEQYF
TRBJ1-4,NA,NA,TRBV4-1,TGCGCCAGCAGCCAAGACCCGGGGTGGACTGAAAAACTGTTTTTT,CASSQDPGWTEKLFF
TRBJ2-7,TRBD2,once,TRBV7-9,TGTGCCAGCAGCTTAGAGGGACTAGCGGGGGTCGAGCAGTACTTC,CASSLEGLAGVEQYF
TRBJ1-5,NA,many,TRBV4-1,TGCGCCAGCAGCCAATTTGACAGGATTAGCAATCAGCCCCAGCATTTT,CASSQFDRISNQPQHF
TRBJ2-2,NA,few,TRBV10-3,TGTGCCATCAGCTTAGGCAGGAGCAAACCTCACAGTAACACCGGGGAGCTGTTTTTT,CAISLGRSKPHSNTGELFF
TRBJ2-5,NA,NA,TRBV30,TGTGCCTGGAGTGTAGGCCTAGTGGAGACCCAGTACTTC,CAWSVGLVETQYF
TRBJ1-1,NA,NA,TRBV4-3,TGCGCCAGCAGCCAATACCCGCCAAGGGTCGGCACTGAAGCTTTCTTT,CASSQYPPRVGTEAFF
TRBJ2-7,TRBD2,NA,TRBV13,TGTGCCAGCAGCTTAAGAGCGGGATATACCTACGAGCAGTACTTC,CASSLRAGYTYEQYF
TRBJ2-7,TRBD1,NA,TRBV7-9,TGTGCCAGCAGCCGTGCTCGGGACAGGGCCTACGAGCAGTACTTC,CASSRARDRAYEQYF
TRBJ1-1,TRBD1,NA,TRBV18,TGTGCCAGCTCACCAAAAGGACAGGGAGCTTTCTTT,CASSPKGQGAFF
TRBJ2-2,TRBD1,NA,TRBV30,TGTGCCTGGAGGGGTGCCGGGACAGTAAACACCGGGGAGCTGTTTTTT,CAWRGAGTVNTGELFF
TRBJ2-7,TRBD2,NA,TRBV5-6,TGTGCCAGCAGCTTGCAGCTGGGGAGGGACGGCGAGCAGTACTTC,CASSLQLGRDGEQYF
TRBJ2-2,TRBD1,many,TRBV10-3,TGTGCCATCGGGACAGCCCCCGGGGAGCTGTTTTTT,CAIGTAPGELFF
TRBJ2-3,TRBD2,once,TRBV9,TGTGCCAGCAGCGTAGGCCCTAGCGGTATTGTGGCAGATACGCAGTATTTT,CASSVGPSGIVADTQYF
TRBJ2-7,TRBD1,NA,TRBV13,TGTGCCAGCAGCGTGGACAGGGACTACGAGCAGTACTTC,CASSVDRDYEQYF
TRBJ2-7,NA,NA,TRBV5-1,TGCGCCAGCAGCCCTAGCCTTCGCTACGAGCAGTACTTC,CASSPSLRYEQYF
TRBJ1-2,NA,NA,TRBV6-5,TGTGCCAGCAGTTCCGGGTCGGCAGGGGACTATGGCTACACCTTC,CASSSGSAGDYGYTF
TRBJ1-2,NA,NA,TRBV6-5,TGTGCCAGCAGTTACTCAGGGGGTGGCTACACCTTC,CASSYSGGGYTF
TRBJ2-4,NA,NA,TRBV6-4,TGTGCCAGCAGTGACCAGTGCTACAATGATAAGGGAAACATTCAGTACTTC,CASSDQCYNDKGNIQYF
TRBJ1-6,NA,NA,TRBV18,TGTGCCAGCTCACCACTCGCAGAAGGGTCACCCCTCCACTTT,CASSPLAEGSPLHF
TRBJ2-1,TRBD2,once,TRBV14,TGTGCCAGCGAGCGGGAGTTGGGCAATGAGCAGTTCTTC,CASERELGNEQFF
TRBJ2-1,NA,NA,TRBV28,TGTGCCAGCAGTTTCGGGGGGCTGGAGAATGAGCAGTTCTTC,CASSFGGLENEQFF
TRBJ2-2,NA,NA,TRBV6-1,TGTGCCAGCAGGGCCTGGTCCGGGGAGCTGTTTTTT,CASRAWSGELFF
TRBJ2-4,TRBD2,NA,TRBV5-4,TGTGCCAGCACCACGGGGGGGGAGGCCAAAAACATTCAGTACTTC,CASTTGGEAKNIQYF
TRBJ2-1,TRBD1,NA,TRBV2,TGTGCCAGCAGTAGACCAGGACAGGGGGCAGGCAATGAGCAGTTCTTC,CASSRPGQGAGNEQFF
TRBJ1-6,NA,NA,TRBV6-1,TGTGCCAGCAGCCGAGGGCCGCAAACCGGGGGAACCCTCCACTTT,CASSRGPQTGGTLHF
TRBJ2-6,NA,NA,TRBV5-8,TGTGCCAGCAGCCTGGTAGGACTGTTCTCTGGGGCCAACGTCCTGACTTTC,CASSLVGLFSGANVLTF
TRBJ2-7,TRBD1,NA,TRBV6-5,TGTGCCAGCAGTTTAACCGGGACAGGGTCCCTCGAGCAGTACTTC,CASSLTGTGSLEQYF
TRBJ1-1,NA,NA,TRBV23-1,TGCGCCAGCATGAACACGGGCGGGGAGGAGAAGGACACTGAAGCTTTCTTT,CASMNTGGEEKDTEAFF
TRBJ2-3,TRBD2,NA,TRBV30,TGTGCCTGGAGTCCACAAGGACTAGCGGGAGGGGCTACGCAGTATTTT,CAWSPQGLAGGATQYF
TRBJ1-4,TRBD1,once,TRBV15,TGTGCCACCAGCAGAGAAAGAGGGCAGGGGGCAGGAAAACTGTTTTTT,CATSRERGQGAGKLFF
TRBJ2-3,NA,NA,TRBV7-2,TGTGCCAGCAGCCCAGCGACAGCGGGCGCAGATACGCAGTATTTT,CASSPATAGADTQYF
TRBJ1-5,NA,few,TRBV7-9,TGTGCCAGCAGCTTAGTTTCCGGGCCCCAGCATTTT,CASSLVSGPQHF
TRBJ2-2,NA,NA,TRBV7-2,TGTGCCAGCAGCTTAGGTGGGACGGGAGTTGCCACCGGGGAGCTGTTTTTT,CASSLGGTGVATGELFF
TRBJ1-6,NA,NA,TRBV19,TGTGCCAGTCGCCCCGCCGAACGGGATAATTCACCCCTCCACTTT,CASRPAERDNSPLHF
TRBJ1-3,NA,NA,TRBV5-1,TGCGCCAGCAGCCTGGACGGGACTGGAAACACCATATATTTT,CASSLDGTGNTIYF
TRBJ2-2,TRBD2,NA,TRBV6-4,TGTGCCAGCAGTGACGAGCGGGAAAGGTCCGGGGAGCTGTTTTTT,CASSDERERSGELFF
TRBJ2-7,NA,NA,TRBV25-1,TGTGCCAGCAGTGAGTGGACTGACTCCTACGAGCAGTACTTC,CASSEWTDSYEQYF
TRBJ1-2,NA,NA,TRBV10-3,TGTGCCATCAGTGACGGTAATAACTATGGCTACACCTTC,CAISDGNNYGYTF
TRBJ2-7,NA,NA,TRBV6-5,TGTGCCAGCCAGGGAAACAGGGGGGGTGAGCAGTACTTC,CASQGNRGGEQYF
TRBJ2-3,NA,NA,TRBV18,TGTGCCAGCTCAATGGGCACTAGCACAGATACGCAGTATTTT,CASSMGTSTDTQYF
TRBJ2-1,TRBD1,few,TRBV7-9,TGTGCCAGCAGCTTCACAGGGGGCGGAATCAATGAGCAGTTCTTC,CASSFTGGGINEQFF
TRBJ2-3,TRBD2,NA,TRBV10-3,TGTGCCATCGGAGGGACTAGCGGCACAGATACGCAGTATTTT,CAIGGTSGTDTQYF
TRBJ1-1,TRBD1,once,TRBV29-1,TGCAGCGCCCTCGGGACAGCGAACACTGAAGCTTTCTTT,CSALGTANTEAFF
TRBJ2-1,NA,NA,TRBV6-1,TGTGCCAGCACCACCGGACACTACAATGAGCAGTTCTTC,CASTTGHYNEQFF
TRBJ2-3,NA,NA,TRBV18,TGTGCCAGCTCACCTGAGGGGTATACGCAGTATTTT,CASSPEGYTQYF
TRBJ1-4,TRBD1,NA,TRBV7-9,TGTGCCAGCAGCTTACGGGACAGGGGAAAACTGTTTTTT,CASSLRDRGKLFF
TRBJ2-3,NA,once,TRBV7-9,TGTGCCAGCAGCCGACCTGGGAACACAGATACGCAGTATTTT,CASSRPGNTDTQYF
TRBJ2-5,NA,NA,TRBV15,TGTGCCACCAGCAGACTGGGGTCCCTAGAGACCCAGTACTTC,CATSRLGSLETQYF
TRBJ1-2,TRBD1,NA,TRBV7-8,TGTGCCAGCAGCTTGGACAGGGGCGGCTACACCTTC,CASSLDRGGYTF
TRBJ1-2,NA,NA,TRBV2,TGTGCCAGCCGGGGCCTGGGGAACTATGGCTACACCTTC,CASRGLGNYGYTF
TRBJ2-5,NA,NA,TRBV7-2,TGTGCCAGCAGCTTATGGGGGCCGTCCGGGGAGACCCAGTACTTC,CASSLWGPSGETQYF
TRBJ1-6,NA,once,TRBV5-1,TGCGCCAGCAGCTTGGACCGACAGTCTGGTAATTCACCCCTCCACTTT,CASSLDRQSGNSPLHF